What follows describes a single T cell receptor (beta chain). The data stem from a study of blood T cell repertoires in COVID-19. Repertoires were generated with immunoSEQ multiplex PCR, while TCRdb's copy carries only in-frame clones and drops some. The table shows 70,000 to 95,000 clones, with almost 90% occurring only once. V was pared by 6 bases and J by 6 bases, with 10 bases between. The CDR3 runs 12 residues. Sequenced material: peripheral blood. The clonotype comes from a human donor with active COVID-19. The donor label of this sample is uncertain. This sequence joins TRBV12-3 or TRBV12-4 and TRBJ2-3; no reliable D call. DNA of the CDR3: TGTGCCAGCAGGTCTCCAGGCGATACGCAGTATTTT. Its protein is CASRSPGDTQYF.